Below, one TCR beta chain is given with its context. Antigen specificity is unknown. The assay was immunoSEQ multiplex PCR, and TCRdb's table has in-frame clones only and misses some. Of just under 65,000 clones in the sample, around 87% were seen once. The CDR3 consists of 13 residues. The germline V gene has CDR1 MDHEN and CDR2 SYDVKM. Trimming shortened V by 6 bases and J by 0 bases, and 7 bases separated the two germline ends. Sampling times: baseline, cycle 4 day 1, cycle 7 day 1. The data were taken from a study of OX40 agonist ivuxolimab in advanced cancers. The overall study: The patients received agonistic anti-OX40 (CD134) antibody ivuxolimab. The study's findings and limits: The 0.1-3.0 mg/kg partial responders had among the lowest clonal expansion.

The sample was CD4+ or CD8+ T cells sorted from blood, taken in a trial of the OX40 agonist ivuxolimab. The source of this sequence is an adult with an advanced solid tumor such as melanoma, head and neck, liver or kidney cancer. V usage is TRBV28 and J usage is TRBJ2-3, with no clear D. The CDR3 reads CASRWGSTDTQYF. As DNA, the CDR3 is TGTGCCAGCAGGTGGGGTAGCACAGATACGCAGTATTTT. Using reference TRBV28 and TRBJ2-3 for the parts outside the CDR3, the full variable domain is DVKVTQSSRYLVKRTGEKVFLECVQDMDHENMFWYRQDPGLGLRLIYFSYDVKMKEKGDIPEGYSVSREKKERFSLILESASTNQTSMYLCASRWGSTDTQYFGPGTRLTVL.